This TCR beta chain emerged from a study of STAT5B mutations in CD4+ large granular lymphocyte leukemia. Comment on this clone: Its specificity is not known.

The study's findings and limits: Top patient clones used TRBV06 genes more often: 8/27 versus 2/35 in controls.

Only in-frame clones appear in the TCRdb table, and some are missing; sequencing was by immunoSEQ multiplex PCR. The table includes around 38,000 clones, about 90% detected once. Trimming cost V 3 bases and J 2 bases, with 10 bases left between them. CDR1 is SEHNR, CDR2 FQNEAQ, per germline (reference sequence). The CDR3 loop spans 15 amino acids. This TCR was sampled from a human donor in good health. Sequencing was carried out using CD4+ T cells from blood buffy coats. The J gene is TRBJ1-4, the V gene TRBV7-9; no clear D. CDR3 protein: CASSLGLGTNEKLFF. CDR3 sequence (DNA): TGTGCCAGCAGCTTGGGTCTGGGCACTAATGAAAAACTGTTTTTT.